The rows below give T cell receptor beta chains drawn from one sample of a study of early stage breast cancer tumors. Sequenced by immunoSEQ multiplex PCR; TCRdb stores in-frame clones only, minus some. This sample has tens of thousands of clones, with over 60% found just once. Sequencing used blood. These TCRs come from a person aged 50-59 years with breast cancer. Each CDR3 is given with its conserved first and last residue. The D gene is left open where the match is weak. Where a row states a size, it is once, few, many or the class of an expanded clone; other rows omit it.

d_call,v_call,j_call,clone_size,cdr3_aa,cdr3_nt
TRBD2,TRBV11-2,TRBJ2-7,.,CASSRTSGSAYEQYF,TGTGCCAGCAGCCGCACTAGCGGGAGCGCCTACGAGCAGTACTTC
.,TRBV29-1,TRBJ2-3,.,CSVDGVNRGTDTQYF,TGCAGCGTTGACGGGGTTAACAGGGGCACAGATACGCAGTATTTT
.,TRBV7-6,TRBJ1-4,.,CASSLRGKNEKLFF,TGTGCCAGCAGCCTACGGGGGAAGAATGAAAAACTGTTTTTT
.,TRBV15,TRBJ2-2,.,CATSRALIGGGASGELFF,TGTGCCACCAGCAGAGCACTAATTGGGGGGGGCGCCTCCGGGGAGCTGTTTTTT
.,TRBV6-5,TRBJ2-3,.,CASSNGQSTDTQYF,TGTGCCAGCAGTAACGGACAGAGCACAGATACGCAGTATTTT
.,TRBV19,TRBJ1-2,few,CASTRDPNYGYTF,TGTGCCAGTACCCGCGATCCTAACTATGGCTACACCTTC
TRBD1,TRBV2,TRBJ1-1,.,CASRNRGSEAFF,TGTGCCAGCAGAAACAGGGGTTCGGAAGCTTTCTTT
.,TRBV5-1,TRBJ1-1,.,CASSLNRMNTEAFF,TGCGCCAGCAGCTTGAACAGGATGAACACTGAAGCTTTCTTT
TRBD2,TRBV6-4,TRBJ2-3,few,CASSDSGGGDTDTQYF,TGTGCCAGCAGTGACTCCGGCGGGGGGGACACAGATACGCAGTATTTT
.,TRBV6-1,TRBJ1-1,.,CASSEQASGRYEAFF,TGTGCCAGCAGTGAACAGGCCTCCGGGAGATATGAAGCTTTCTTT
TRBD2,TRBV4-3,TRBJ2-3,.,CASSQDLRGGNSDTQYF,TGCGCCAGCAGCCAAGATCTCCGGGGGGGCAACTCAGATACGCAGTATTTT
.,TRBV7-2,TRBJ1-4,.,CASSPWGGAAEKLFF,TGTGCCAGCAGCCCGTGGGGGGGCGCAGCTGAAAAACTGTTTTTT
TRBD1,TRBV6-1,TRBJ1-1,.,CASSIRTGYTEAFF,TGTGCCAGCAGTATACGGACAGGTTACACTGAAGCTTTCTTT
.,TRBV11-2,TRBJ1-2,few,CASSPGQLTYGYTF,TGTGCCAGCAGCCCTGGACAGCTAACCTATGGCTACACCTTC